The 32 T cell receptor beta chains listed next were all sequenced from one sample in a study of immune evolution from preneoplasia to lung adenocarcinoma. Here immunoSEQ multiplex PCR was the method, and the copy in TCRdb shows in-frame clones only, minus some. In the table there are about 11,000 clones, roughly 79% of which are singletons. Sequencing input: FFPE minimally invasive lung adenocarcinoma tissue. The receptors were sampled from a person aged 60-80 years with lung adenocarcinoma.

V and J are TRBV7-6 and TRBJ2-2, with 16 bases matching TRBD2. There are 18 residues in the CDR3. Germline V gives CDR1 SGHVS, CDR2 FNYEAQ. V lost 3 bases, J lost 5 bases, and 6 bases stayed unmatched. CDR3 in amino acids: CASSLGLAGGLYTGELFF. In DNA form, the CDR3 reads TGTGCCAGCAGCTTGGGACTAGCGGGGGGGCTGTATACCGGGGAGCTGTTTTTT.

The V gene is TRBV28, the J gene TRBJ2-2; 9 nucleotides match TRBD2. Germline trimming cut 5 bases from V and 6 bases from J; bases unmatched to any gene: 16. The CDR3 length is 18 residues. The germline gives CDR1 MDHEN, CDR2 SYDVKM. The CDR3 loop reads CASSTIAHSGSPAGELFF. The CDR3 bases are TGTGCCAGCAGTACGATTGCCCATAGCGGGAGTCCGGCCGGGGAGCTGTTTTTT.

V and J are TRBV6-1 and TRBJ1-2; D is uncertain. The CDR3 consists of 14 residues. The germline V gene encodes CDR1 MNHNS and CDR2 SASEGT. The ends were cut back, 7 bases at V and 4 bases at J, with 16 bases in the middle. CDR3 loop: CASTPDPLGYGYTF. The CDR3 nucleotides are TGTGCCAGCACTCCCGATCCGCTAGGCTATGGCTACACCTTC.

The chain carries TRBV15 and TRBJ1-3, with 8 positions matching TRBD1. The V and J ends lost 1 base and 3 bases, in that order; junction bases with no gene match: 8. The germline V gene has CDR1 LNHNV and CDR2 YYDKDF (reference sequence). This CDR3 is 17 amino acids long. The CDR3 spells CATSRGPDRGFGNTIYF. The CDR3 nucleotides read TGTGCCACCAGCAGAGGCCCCGACAGGGGCTTTGGAAACACCATATATTTT.

The rearrangement uses TRBV19 and TRBJ2-1, with 13 nucleotides matching TRBD2. Germline-derived CDR1 and CDR2 are LNHDA and SQIVND (reference sequence). The CDR3 consists of 15 residues. V trimming: 8 bases; J trimming: 5 bases; junction bases outside the gene matches: 6. CDR3 region: CASSGLAGANNEQFF. Written as DNA, the CDR3 is TGTGCCAGTTCCGGACTAGCGGGGGCGAACAATGAGCAGTTCTTC. Combining the CDR3 with reference TRBV19 and TRBJ2-1 gives the whole variable domain DGGITQSPKYLFRKEGQNVTLSCEQNLNHDAMYWYRQDPGQGLRLIYYSQIVNDFQKGDIAEGYSVSREKKESFPLTVTSAQKNPTAFYLCASSGLAGANNEQFFGPGTRLTVL.

This clone was seen a single time. This rearrangement joins TRBV6-5 to TRBJ1-5; tentative D call: TRBD1 (6 bases). Trimming removed 7 bases at V and 6 bases at J, with 13 bases between. The CDR3 is made up of 13 amino acids. Germline V gene lookup returns CDR1 MNHEY and CDR2 SVGAGI. The CDR3 spells CASKGGGGQPQHF. As DNA, the CDR3 is TGTGCCAGCAAGGGAGGGGGTGGTCAGCCCCAGCATTTT.

J is TRBJ1-2 and V is TRBV2; D might be TRBD1 (6 bases). The CDR3 is 13 residues long. The germline V gene encodes CDR1 SNHLY and CDR2 FYNNEI. Deletions cut 7 bases from V and 7 bases from J, with 16 bases between. The DNA of the CDR3 is TGTGCCAGCACTAACCAGGGGAAGAGTGGCTACACCTTC. Protein product: CASTNQGKSGYTF.

This sequence joins TRBV28 and TRBJ1-2, with a weak D call TRBD1 (6 bases). The V and J ends lost 7 bases and 5 bases respectively, with 26 bases between them. Germline CDR1 MDHEN, CDR2 SYDVKM. This CDR3 is 17 amino acids long. The CDR3 reads CASNLGNSGDSDYGYTF. Written as DNA, the CDR3 is TGTGCCAGCAACCTGGGAAATTCAGGGGATTCGGATTATGGCTACACCTTC.

This clone was recorded once. The chain joins TRBV7-9 to TRBJ2-5; D could derive from TRBD1 or TRBD2 (5 bases each). Germline V gives CDR1 SEHNR, CDR2 FQNEAQ (reference sequence). V dropped 3 bases and J dropped 3 bases, with 14 bases sitting between them. CDR3 length equals 15 residues. The CDR3 bases are TGTGCCAGCAGCTTGGGATCCGGGGCCAAAGAGACCCAGTACTTC. It specifies CASSLGSGAKETQYF.

This clone has more than one count but fewer than ten. The chain uses TRBV5-1 and TRBJ2-5, with TRBD2 identical over 10 bases. The CDR3 is 16 amino acids. CDR1 is SGHRS, CDR2 YFSETQ, per germline. V lost 4 bases and J lost 4; bases outside the gene matches: 10. The CDR3 DNA follows: TGCGCCAGCAGCCAAAGTCTAGCGGGGGTCGGAGAGACCCAGTACTTC. Its protein product is CASSQSLAGVGETQYF.

This chain uses TRBV21-1 with TRBJ1-4; TRBD1, the table's D call, lacks a check against the DNA. TRBV21-1 is assigned pseudogene status. The CDR3 runs 17 residues. The CDR3 region is CASSVPGQGVWNEKLFF. The CDR3 DNA follows: TGTGCCAGCAGCGTCCCGGGACAGGGAGTTTGGAATGAAAAACTGTTTTTT.

This chain connects TRBV7-9 to TRBJ1-3, with D perhaps TRBD1 (5 bases). Trimming left V 4 bases short and J 4 bases short, with 11 bases between. The germline V gene has CDR1 SEHNR and CDR2 FQNEAQ (reference sequence). There are 14 residues in the CDR3. CDR3 region: CASSYGQAGNTIYF. CDR3 bases: TGTGCCAGCAGCTATGGACAAGCCGGAAACACCATATATTTT.

The chain carries TRBV27 and TRBJ2-3; D might be TRBD2 (6 bases). Germline V gene data show CDR1 as MNHEY and CDR2 as SMNVEV (reference sequence). Trimming took 1 base from V and 2 from J, leaving 13 bases between them. The CDR3 has 16 residues. CDR3 sequence (DNA): TGTGCCAGCAGTTTATTGGGCGGGGTCCCCACAGATACGCAGTATTTT. This sequence encodes CASSLLGGVPTDTQYF.

V usage is TRBV12-5 and J usage is TRBJ1-5, with D perhaps TRBD1 (5 bases). Looked up from germline, CDR1 is LGHNT and CDR2 is FRNRAP. The V and J ends lost 6 bases and 6 bases respectively, with 12 bases between them. CDR3 size: 13 residues. CDR3 DNA sequence: TGTGCTAGTGGAACGGGGGATGGTCAGCCCCAGCATTTT. Translated, it gives CASGTGDGQPQHF.

The CDR3 region is CASSTLGTGGLGGNQPQHF. As DNA, the CDR3 is TGTGCCAGTAGTACCCTCGGGACAGGGGGCCTAGGAGGCAATCAGCCCCAGCATTTT. This chain uses TRBV19 with TRBJ1-5, with 12 bases matching TRBD1. Germline V gene lookup returns CDR1 LNHDA and CDR2 SQIVND (reference sequence). J gave up 2 bases and V 4 bases, and 12 bases lay outside the gene matches. CDR3 length equals 19 residues.

Of note for this clone: Different DNA sequences within this sample yield the same CDR3. The rearrangement links TRBV11-2 to TRBJ2-3; a possible D gene is TRBD1 (5 bases). V was clipped by 9 bases and J by 2 bases, with 21 bases between them. This CDR3 contains 16 residues. CDR1 is SGHAT, CDR2 FQNNGV, per germline. CDR3 loop: CASSQGARITTDTQYF. The CDR3 DNA sequence: TGTGCCAGTAGCCAAGGGGCCAGGATTACCACAGATACGCAGTATTTT.

In this sample, this clone turned up a few times. At the DNA level, this CDR3 is encoded by other sequences in the same sample as well. The chain carries TRBV19 and TRBJ1-3; 9 bases line up with TRBD1. Trimming took 4 bases from V and 3 from J; bases not matched to a gene: 4. This CDR3 is 15 amino acids long. CDR1 is LNHDA, CDR2 SQIVND, per germline (reference sequence). The CDR3 DNA follows: TGTGCCAGTAGTACCCGGACAGGGGATGGAAACACCATATATTTT. It encodes CASSTRTGDGNTIYF.

The chain employs TRBV10-3 and TRBJ2-2, with D possibly called TRBD1 or TRBD2 (5 bases each). In germline, CDR1 is ENHRY, CDR2 SYGVKD. The CDR3 is made up of 13 amino acids. The V and J ends lost 3 bases and 6 bases respectively, with 8 bases between them. CDR3 nucleotides: TGTGCCATCAGTGAATGGGGGTCCGGGGAGCTGTTTTTT. It specifies CAISEWGSGELFF.

This chain links TRBV7-2 with TRBJ2-3; no definite D call. Germline CDR1 reads SGHTA; CDR2 reads FQGNSA. The V end was cut by 2 bases, the J end by 6 bases, with 9 bases between. The CDR3 contains 13 residues. The CDR3 DNA reads TGTGCCAGCAGCTTATGGGTAATCGATACGCAGTATTTT. This codes for CASSLWVIDTQYF.

Comments on this clone: Other DNA sequences from this sample encode an identical CDR3 as well. The chain employs TRBV10-3 and TRBJ1-1; a weak D match, TRBD1 (5 bases). The length of the CDR3 is 15 residues. Trimming cost V 4 bases and J 5 bases, with 17 bases left between them. The germline V gene encodes CDR1 ENHRY and CDR2 SYGVKD. The CDR3 here is CAISGAGLKGTEAFF. The CDR3 DNA follows: TGTGCCATCAGTGGGGCAGGGTTAAAGGGGACTGAAGCTTTCTTT.

The chain employs TRBV11-3 and TRBJ2-2, with unresolved D. The germline CDR1 and CDR2 sequences are SGHNT and YENEEA. The CDR3 is made up of 12 amino acids. Trimming took 4 bases from V and 4 from J, leaving 4 bases between them. The CDR3 region is CASSSSTGELFF. The CDR3 region has the DNA TGTGCCAGCAGCTCTAGCACCGGGGAGCTGTTTTTT.

This clone was observed a single time. The chain combines TRBV29-1 with TRBJ1-1, with D unresolved. Germline V lookup: CDR1 SQVTM, CDR2 ANQGSEA. Between the trimmed V and J ends, which lost 8 bases and 1 base, there was a span of 14 bases. The length of the CDR3 is 13 residues. This CDR3 reads CSTGNPGNTEAFF. In DNA, the CDR3 is TGCAGCACGGGTAATCCAGGGAACACTGAAGCTTTCTTT. Filled out from reference TRBV29-1 and TRBJ1-1, the complete variable domain reads SAVISQKPSRDICQRGTSLTIQCQVDSQVTMMFWYRQQPGQSLTLIATANQGSEATYESGFVIDKFPISRPNLTFSTLTVSNMSPEDSSIYLCSTGNPGNTEAFFGQGTRLTVV.

The chain has TRBV29-1 and TRBJ2-7, with D perhaps matching TRBD2 (6 bases). V was trimmed by 4 bases and J by 4 bases, leaving 17 bases between them. Germline assignment: CDR1 SQVTM and CDR2 ANQGSEA. The CDR3 is 14 residues long. The CDR3 DNA is TGCAGCGTTGTAGTAGTGGAGGGTCCTTACGAGCAGTACTTC. This translates into CSVVVVEGPYEQYF.

The rearrangement links TRBV27 to TRBJ2-2, with D perhaps TRBD2 (5 bases). Trimming left V 6 bases short and J 5 bases short, with 10 bases between. CDR1 and CDR2 from the germline V gene are MNHEY and SMNVEV (reference sequence). The CDR3 consists of 13 residues. The CDR3 DNA reads TGTGCCAGCAGGTCACGGGAAACCGGGGAGCTGTTTTTT. As protein: CASRSRETGELFF.

The chain uses TRBV4-3 and TRBJ1-6; 8 bases are shared with TRBD1. The trim removed 0 bases at V and 7 bases at J, leaving 2 bases unmatched. CDR1 is LGHNA and CDR2 is YSLEER in the germline V gene. The CDR3 loop spans 15 amino acids. DNA for the CDR3: TGCGCCAGCAGCCAAGACGGACAGGGAAATTCACCCCTCCACTTT. This gives the protein CASSQDGQGNSPLHF.

This clone appeared a few times. The gene calls are TRBV10-1 and TRBJ2-1; unclear D gene. V was pared by 0 bases and J by 6 bases, with 9 bases between. This CDR3 has 14 residues. In germline, CDR1 is WNHNN, CDR2 SYGVQD (reference sequence). The CDR3 protein is CASSESLLVNEQFF. CDR3 DNA: TGCGCCAGCAGTGAGTCCCTCCTTGTCAATGAGCAGTTCTTC.

The V gene is TRBV30, the J gene TRBJ1-1, with 12 bases that match TRBD1. With V trimmed by 0 bases and J by 0 bases, 17 bases remained unmatched. The germline CDR1 and CDR2 sequences are GTSNPN and SVGIG (reference sequence). The CDR3 is 21 residues long. CDR3: CAWSVLGTSGQGAFLNTEAFF. Written as DNA, the CDR3 is TGTGCCTGGAGTGTACTGGGAACCTCGGGACAGGGGGCTTTTCTGAACACTGAAGCTTTCTTT. The full variable domain, in which reference TRBV30 and TRBJ1-1 provide the parts outside the CDR3, is SQTIHQWPATLVQPVGSPLSLECTVEGTSNPNLYWYRQAAGRGLQLLFYSVGIGQISSEVPQNLSASRPQDRQFILSSKKLLLSDSGFYLCAWSVLGTSGQGAFLNTEAFFGQGTRLTVV.

This clone appeared a single time. Germline and junction disagree at one end, which may indicate a read error. V is TRBV11-3 and J is TRBJ2-5; TRBD1 matches at 7 bases. CDR3 length equals 16 residues. In germline, CDR1 is SGHNT, CDR2 YENEEA. In nucleotides, the CDR3 is TGTGCCAGCAGCGGCAGCGGTAGGGGGCACCAAGGGACCCAGTACTTC. It encodes CASSGSGRGHQGTQYF.

The chain couples TRBV27 to TRBJ2-5, with unresolved D. Germline V CDR1 and CDR2: MNHEY, SMNVEV (reference sequence). Trimming removed 3 bases from V and 5 bases from J, with 10 bases in between. The CDR3 totals 13 residues. The CDR3 loop is CASSLSPRETQYF. CDR3 bases: TGTGCCAGCAGTTTGTCCCCGAGGGAGACCCAGTACTTC.

The chain combines TRBV5-1 with TRBJ2-1; weak D call: TRBD2 (6 bases). CDR3 length: 15 amino acids. Germline assignment: CDR1 SGHRS and CDR2 YFSETQ. V dropped 0 bases and J dropped 0 bases, with 7 bases sitting between them. CDR3: CASSLDGGSYNEQFF. CDR3 in DNA: TGCGCCAGCAGCTTGGACGGGGGCTCCTACAATGAGCAGTTCTTC.

The chain links TRBV28 to TRBJ2-2; TRBD1 matches at 10 bases. V was clipped by 4 bases and J by 4 bases; unmatched bases: 6. The CDR3 extends over 16 amino acids. Germline V gives CDR1 MDHEN, CDR2 SYDVKM. The CDR3 sequence is CASSSETGGVTGELFF. CDR3 DNA: TGTGCCAGCAGTTCGGAGACAGGGGGCGTCACCGGGGAGCTGTTTTTT.

Within the sample, this clone is medium-sized. V and J are TRBV7-9 and TRBJ2-5, with a tentative D call TRBD1 (7 bases). V lost 5 bases to trimming and J lost 1 base, with 11 bases between them. The CDR3 runs 14 residues. Per the germline V gene, CDR1 is SEHNR and CDR2 is FQNEAQ (reference sequence). The CDR3 coding sequence is TGTGCCAGCAGCGCGGGACAGTCCCAAGAGACCCAGTACTTC. It translates to CASSAGQSQETQYF.